This TCR beta chain was identified in a study of shared clonotypes between healthy human individuals. Broader study findings: The donor pool, a small one, limited the genetic and exposure-history diversity represented.

The V gene lost 3 bases and the J gene lost 3 bases, with 12 bases spanning the gap. Germline V gene data show CDR1 as LNHDA and CDR2 as SQIVND (reference sequence). The CDR3 extends over 14 amino acids. Every one of the donors was a Caucasian adult that lived in Nashville, Tennessee. Comments on this clone: The antigen remains unidentified.

For unsorted PBMC, around 270 ng DNA per replicate equaled some 32,000 T cell genomes. This table comes from immunoSEQ multiplex PCR, and its TCRdb copy is limited to in-frame clones, with some not included. The data contain about 480,000 clones, about three quarters of them singletons. The chain combines TRBV19 with TRBJ2-7; TRBD1 is a possible D gene (6 bases). The material sequenced was PBMCs. The sequence derives from a woman aged 40-49 years in good health. Some clones in this sample may be carry-over from other donors' samples. The CDR3 is CASSMQGTNYEQYF. The CDR3 DNA is TGTGCCAGTAGTATGCAGGGGACAAACTACGAGCAGTACTTC.